This entry lists 24 T cell receptor beta chains sequenced from one sample in a study of T cell changes during pregnancy in multiple sclerosis. Assay: immunoSEQ multiplex PCR; the TCRdb copy retains only in-frame clones and omits some. The sample includes about 85,000 clones, approximately 89% of them seen just once. Sequenced here: peripheral blood, sampled in the first trimester of pregnancy. Every receptor here comes from a female donor with multiple sclerosis, enrolled in a pregnancy study.

The chain combines TRBV9 with TRBJ2-4, with no clear D. Per the germline V gene, CDR1 is SGDLS and CDR2 is YYNGEE. This CDR3 has 11 residues. Trimming left V 4 bases short and J 6 bases short, with 5 bases between. The CDR3, as DNA: TGTGCCAGCAGCCCCGGAAACATTCAGTACTTC. Encoded protein: CASSPGNIQYF.

This clone has a single count. V is TRBV2 and J is TRBJ1-1, with TRBD1 as a possible D gene (6 bases). Trimming removed 4 bases at V and 0 bases at J, with 12 bases between. The CDR3 is made up of 15 amino acids. Per the germline V gene, CDR1 is SNHLY and CDR2 is FYNNEI. CDR3 residues: CASSGGGPMNTEAFF. The CDR3 region has the DNA TGTGCCAGCAGTGGGGGGGGCCCTATGAACACTGAAGCTTTCTTT.

The rearrangement uses TRBV14 and TRBJ1-1, with 8 bases identical to TRBD1. CDR1 and CDR2 (germline): SGHDN, FVKESK. This CDR3 is 15 amino acids long. The J segment lost 1 base and the V segment lost 5 bases, leaving 6 bases of the junction unmatched. Here the CDR3 reads CASSLLGTGNTEAFF. CDR3 DNA: TGTGCCAGCAGCTTACTCGGGACAGGGAACACTGAAGCTTTCTTT.

This clone was observed a handful of times. This sequence joins TRBV2 and TRBJ1-5; D might be TRBD1 (5 bases). Trimming took 8 bases from V and 0 from J, leaving 11 bases between them. CDR1 is SNHLY and CDR2 is FYNNEI in the germline V gene. This CDR3 contains 14 residues. The CDR3: CASGREYSNQPQHF. The CDR3 DNA follows: TGTGCCAGCGGCAGGGAATATAGCAATCAGCCCCAGCATTTT.

This rearrangement joins TRBV6-5 to TRBJ2-2; tentatively, D is TRBD2 (6 bases). The CDR3 extends over 13 amino acids. Trimming stripped 8 bases from V and 5 bases from J, with 12 bases between. CDR1 is MNHEY and CDR2 is SVGAGI in the germline V gene. CDR3 nucleotide sequence: TGTGCCAGCGCGAGCGGGTGGACCGGGGAGCTGTTTTTT. Translation: CASASGWTGELFF.

In this sample, this clone turned up once. The chain carries TRBV6-1 and TRBJ1-2; tentatively, D is TRBD1 (5 bases). Germline CDR1 and CDR2: MNHNS and SASEGT. V lost 5 bases, J lost 5 bases, and 18 bases lay in between. CDR3 length equals 15 residues. The CDR3 coding sequence is TGTGCCAGCAGTAACATGGCCAAGGGGCGGTATGGCTACACCTTC. Residues: CASSNMAKGRYGYTF.

The chain combines TRBV6-1 with TRBJ1-5; 7 bases are a match to TRBD1. Trimming removed 4 bases from V and 0 bases from J; junction bases left unmatched: 6. The CDR3 covers 16 residues. The germline gives CDR1 MNHNS, CDR2 SASEGT. The CDR3 DNA is TGTGCCAGCAGTGCTCGGACAGGAGGTAGCAATCAGCCCCAGCATTTT. This sequence encodes CASSARTGGSNQPQHF.

The chain has TRBV6-5 and TRBJ1-1; D may be TRBD1 (6 bases). The V gene lost 2 bases and the J gene lost 5 bases, with 15 bases spanning the gap. Germline V gene lookup returns CDR1 MNHEY and CDR2 SVGAGI. The CDR3 is 15 residues long. The CDR3 region has the DNA TGTGCCAGCAGTTACGTCACAGGGAGAGTAACTGAAGCTTTCTTT. This sequence encodes CASSYVTGRVTEAFF.

V usage is TRBV7-6 and J usage is TRBJ1-1; D uncertain. The CDR3 length is 15 residues. V was shortened by 3 bases and J by 1 base, with 12 bases between the two germline ends. CDR1 and CDR2 from the germline V gene are SGHVS and FNYEAQ. CDR3 loop: CASSFYLAENTEAFF. The CDR3 region has the DNA TGTGCCAGCAGCTTTTATTTGGCCGAGAACACTGAAGCTTTCTTT.

V is TRBV21-1 and J is TRBJ1-4; the DNA was not compared with TRBD1, the D call given in the table. TRBV21-1 is recorded as a pseudogene. The CDR3 runs 19 residues. Here the CDR3 reads CASSKVGPGVWSFNEKLFF. DNA of the CDR3: TGTGCCAGCAGCAAAGTTGGGCCAGGGGTGTGGAGTTTTAATGAAAAACTGTTTTTT.

The chain employs TRBV2 and TRBJ2-6; no clear D. V was trimmed by 4 bases and J by 1 base, leaving 2 bases between them. The germline V gene has CDR1 SNHLY and CDR2 FYNNEI. The CDR3 loop spans 13 amino acids. The CDR3 loop is CASSASGANVLTF. CDR3 nucleotides: TGTGCCAGCAGTGCGTCTGGGGCCAACGTCCTGACTTTC.

The chain carries TRBV5-1 and TRBJ2-1; tentatively, D is TRBD1 (6 bases). Germline-derived CDR1 and CDR2 are SGHRS and YFSETQ. With 6 bases removed from V and 3 bases from J, the gap between germline ends came to 16 bases. This CDR3 comprises 15 residues. Here the CDR3 DNA reads TGCGCCAGCACGTACCGGGACACCGACTACAATGAGCAGTTCTTC. This translates into CASTYRDTDYNEQFF.

The V gene is TRBV7-2, the J gene TRBJ2-5, with D possibly matching TRBD2 (6 bases). This CDR3 region has 18 residues. V was clipped by 5 bases and J by 5 bases, with 27 bases between them. Germline V gives CDR1 SGHTA, CDR2 FQGNSA. Written as DNA, the CDR3 is TGTGCCAGCAGCCCCCTCGGTACTAGCCCGGTGAATTGGGAGACCCAGTACTTC. Translated, it gives CASSPLGTSPVNWETQYF.

CDR3 in DNA: TGTGCCAGCAGTTTGTCCGGGCAGGGGGGCTACACCTTC. Translation: CASSLSGQGGYTF. The chain has TRBV28 and TRBJ1-2; D is perhaps TRBD1 (6 bases). Looked up from germline, CDR1 is MDHEN and CDR2 is SYDVKM. The V gene lost 3 bases and the J gene lost 8 bases, with 13 bases spanning the gap. CDR3 length: 13 amino acids.

This chain links TRBV11-2 with TRBJ2-3; TRBD2 matches 12 bases. Trimming took 3 bases from V and 3 from J; bases not matched to a gene: 1. CDR1 and CDR2 from the germline V gene are SGHAT and FQNNGV. This CDR3 has 15 residues. The CDR3 bases are TGTGCCAGCAGCTTCGGGACTAGCGGGACAGATACGCAGTATTTT. It codes for CASSFGTSGTDTQYF.

The chain uses TRBV27 and TRBJ2-2, with D possibly TRBD1 on 6 matching bases. Germline CDR1 reads MNHEY; CDR2 reads SMNVEV (reference sequence). V lost 7 bases to trimming and J lost 0 bases, with 15 bases between them. The CDR3 contains 16 residues. The CDR3 loop is CASINLGQSNTGELFF. CDR3 DNA sequence: TGTGCCAGCATAAATCTGGGACAATCGAACACCGGGGAGCTGTTTTTT.

This chain uses TRBV27 with TRBJ2-3, with a tentative D call TRBD2 (5 bases). Germline assignment: CDR1 MNHEY and CDR2 SMNVEV (reference sequence). Trimming left V 3 bases short and J 4 bases short, with 14 bases between. The CDR3 sequence is 15 residues long. The CDR3 DNA is TGTGCCAGCAGTTTTGTAGGGAGCTTCGCAGATACGCAGTATTTT. Its translation: CASSFVGSFADTQYF.

This chain joins TRBV6-1 and TRBJ2-5, with 12 bases matching TRBD2. The CDR3 length is 13 residues. The trim removed 8 bases at V and 6 bases at J, leaving 4 bases unmatched. Germline V gene data show CDR1 as MNHNS and CDR2 as SASEGT. CDR3 DNA sequence: TGTGCCAGCCAAACTAGCGGGGGGCAGACCCAGTACTTC. Residues: CASQTSGGQTQYF.

This clone was observed a single time. The rearrangement links TRBV18 to TRBJ2-2; 9 bases are shared with TRBD2. The germline V gene encodes CDR1 KGHSH and CDR2 LQKENI. The CDR3 runs 15 residues. V shed 5 bases and J 4 bases; nucleotides not matched to a gene: 5. This CDR3 is CASSRASGTTGELFF. The CDR3 DNA is TGTGCCAGCTCAAGGGCTAGCGGGACCACCGGGGAGCTGTTTTTT.

In DNA form, the CDR3 reads TGTGCCAGCCGTCCCATAGACAGATCATATTCACCCCTCCACTTT. Translation: CASRPIDRSYSPLHF. The chain couples TRBV6-6 to TRBJ1-6, with a tentative D call TRBD1 (5 bases). Germline CDR1 and CDR2: MNHNY and SVGAGI (reference sequence). Trimming removed 8 bases from V and 8 bases from J, with 19 bases in between. The CDR3 extends over 15 amino acids.

CDR3 sequence: CASSPPAGGREQYF. The CDR3 DNA is TGTGCCAGCTCACCACCGGCAGGGGGGCGCGAGCAGTACTTC. The rearrangement links TRBV18 to TRBJ2-7; a possible D gene is TRBD1 (7 bases). V lost 0 bases, J lost 6 bases, and 12 bases lay in between. This CDR3 spans 14 amino acids. Germline V CDR1 and CDR2: KGHSH, LQKENI.

The gene calls are TRBV5-6 and TRBJ2-7, with 7 bases matching TRBD1. The length of the CDR3 is 14 residues. CDR1 and CDR2 from the germline V gene are SGHDT and YYEEEE. V was clipped by 3 bases and J by 5 bases; unmatched bases: 8. The DNA of the CDR3 is TGTGCCAGCAGCTCCCCCCGGGACAGTCACGAGCAGTACTTC. Its protein is CASSSPRDSHEQYF.

J is TRBJ1-1 and V is TRBV6-5; 7 bases align to TRBD1. Looked up from germline, CDR1 is MNHEY and CDR2 is SVGAGI. This CDR3 is 15 amino acids long. V was pared by 0 bases and J by 7 bases, with 8 bases of the junction left unmatched. The CDR3 reads CASSYSVNRDSEAFF. DNA for the CDR3: TGTGCCAGCAGTTACTCTGTAAACCGGGACAGTGAAGCTTTCTTT.

The chain combines TRBV10-3 with TRBJ2-7; tentatively, D is TRBD2 (5 bases). The CDR3 is 13 residues long. Germline V CDR1 and CDR2: ENHRY, SYGVKD. V shed 0 bases and J shed 5 bases, with 8 bases lying between them. As DNA, the CDR3 is TGTGCCATCAGTGAGTCTTTGGAGGACGAGCAGTACTTC. This gives the protein CAISESLEDEQYF.